This entry is about one T cell receptor (beta chain). Its cognate antigen is unknown. Researchers tagged individual cDNA molecules with unique molecular identifiers. One entry per CDR3 protein, called by TCRdb with MiXCR from the 5' RACE reads. The sample lists 55,000 to 70,000 distinct CDR3 sequences, roughly 4.6% occurring once. This record comes from a study of early T cells in non-severe SARS-CoV-2 infection. Across the whole study: Sequencing used unsorted whole-blood bulk RNA, so chains lack pairing. Study-level findings and limits: VDJdb-based annotation leaned toward anti-spike CD8 responses and missed private and CD4 specificities.

Trimming removed 6 bases from V and 5 bases from J; junction bases left unmatched: 19. Looked up from germline, CDR1 is SEHNR and CDR2 is FQNEAQ (reference sequence). This CDR3 has 18 amino acids. The sequenced sample was whole blood, obtained at baseline. The receptor comes from an adult who was a healthcare worker with PCR-confirmed SARS-CoV-2 infection or an uninfected control (not recorded which). The donor label of this sample is uncertain. J is TRBJ1-1 and V is TRBV7-9, with 9 bases identical to TRBD1. CDR3 loop: CASSIGHLDRGGGTEAFF. CDR3 bases: TGTGCCAGCAGTATAGGGCATCTGGACAGGGGAGGGGGAACTGAAGCTTTCTTT.